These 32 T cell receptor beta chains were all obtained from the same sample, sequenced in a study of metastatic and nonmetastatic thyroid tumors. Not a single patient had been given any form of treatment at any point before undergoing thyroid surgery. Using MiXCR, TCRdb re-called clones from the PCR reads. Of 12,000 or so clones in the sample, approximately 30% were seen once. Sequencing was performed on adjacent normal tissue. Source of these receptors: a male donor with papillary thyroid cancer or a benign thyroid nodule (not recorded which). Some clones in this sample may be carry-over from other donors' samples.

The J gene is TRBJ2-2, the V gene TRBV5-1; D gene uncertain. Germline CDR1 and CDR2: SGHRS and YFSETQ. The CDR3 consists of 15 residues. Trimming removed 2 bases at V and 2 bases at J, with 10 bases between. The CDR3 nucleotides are TGCGCCAGCAGCTTACTCGGGTCAAACACCGGGGAGCTGTTTTTT. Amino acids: CASSLLGSNTGELFF. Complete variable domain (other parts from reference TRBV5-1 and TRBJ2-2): KAGVTQTPRYLIKTRGQQVTLSCSPISGHRSVSWYQQTPGQGLQFLFEYFSETQRNKGNFPGRFSGRQFSNSRSEMNVSTLELGDSALYLCASSLLGSNTGELFFGEGSRLTVL.

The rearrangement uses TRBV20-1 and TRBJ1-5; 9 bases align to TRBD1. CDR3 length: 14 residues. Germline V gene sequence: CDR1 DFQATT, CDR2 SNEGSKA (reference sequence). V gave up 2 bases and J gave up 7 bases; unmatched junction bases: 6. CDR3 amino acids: CSARRTGGRQPQHF. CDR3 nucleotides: TGCAGTGCTAGACGCACAGGGGGCAGACAGCCCCAGCATTTT.

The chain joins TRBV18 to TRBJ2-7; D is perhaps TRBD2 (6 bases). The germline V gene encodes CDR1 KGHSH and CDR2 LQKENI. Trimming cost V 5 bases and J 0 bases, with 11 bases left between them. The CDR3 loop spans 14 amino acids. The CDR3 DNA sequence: TGTGCCAGCTCAAAGGACTACAACTCCTACGAGCAGTACTTC. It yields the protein CASSKDYNSYEQYF.

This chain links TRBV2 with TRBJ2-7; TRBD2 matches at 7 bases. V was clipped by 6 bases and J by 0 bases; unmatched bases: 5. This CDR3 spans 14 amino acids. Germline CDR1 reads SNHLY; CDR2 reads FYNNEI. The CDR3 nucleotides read TGTGCCAGCAGGGGCCGGACTAGCTCCTACGAGCAGTACTTC. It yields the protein CASRGRTSSYEQYF.

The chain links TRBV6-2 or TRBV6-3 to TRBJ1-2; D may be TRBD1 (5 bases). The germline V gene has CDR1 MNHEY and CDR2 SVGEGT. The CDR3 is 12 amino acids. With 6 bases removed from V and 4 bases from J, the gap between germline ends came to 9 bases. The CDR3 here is CASRQGVYGYTF. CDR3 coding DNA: TGTGCCAGCAGGCAGGGAGTCTATGGCTACACCTTC.

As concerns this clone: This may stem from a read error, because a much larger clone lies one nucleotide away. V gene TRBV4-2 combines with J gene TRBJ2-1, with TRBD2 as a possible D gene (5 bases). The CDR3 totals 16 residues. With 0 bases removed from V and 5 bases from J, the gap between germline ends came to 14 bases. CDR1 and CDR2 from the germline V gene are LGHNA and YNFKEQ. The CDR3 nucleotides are TGTGCCAGCAGCCAAGAGCTACGGGGAAGGAACAATGAGCAGTTCTTC. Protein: CASSQELRGRNNEQFF.

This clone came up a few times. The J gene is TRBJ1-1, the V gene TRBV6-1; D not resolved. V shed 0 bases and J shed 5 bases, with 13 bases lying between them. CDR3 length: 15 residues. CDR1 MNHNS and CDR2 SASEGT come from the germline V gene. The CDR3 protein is CASSEAQSLRTEAFF. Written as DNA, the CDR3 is TGTGCCAGCAGTGAAGCTCAGAGTCTACGGACTGAAGCTTTCTTT.

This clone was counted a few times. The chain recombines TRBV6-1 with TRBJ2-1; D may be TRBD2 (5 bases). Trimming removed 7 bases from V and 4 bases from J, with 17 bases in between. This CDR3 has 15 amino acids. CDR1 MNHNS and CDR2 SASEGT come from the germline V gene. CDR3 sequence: CASILSEGGYNEQFF. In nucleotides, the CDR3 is TGTGCCAGCATCCTTAGCGAAGGTGGTTACAATGAGCAGTTCTTC.

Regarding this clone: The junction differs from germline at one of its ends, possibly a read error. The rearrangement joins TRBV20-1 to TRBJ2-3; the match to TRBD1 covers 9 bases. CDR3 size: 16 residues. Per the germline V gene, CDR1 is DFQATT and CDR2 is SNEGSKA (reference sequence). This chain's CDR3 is CSARKEDRGGTNTQYF. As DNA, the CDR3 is TGCAGTGCTAGAAAAGAGGACAGGGGAGGCACAAATACGCAGTATTTT.

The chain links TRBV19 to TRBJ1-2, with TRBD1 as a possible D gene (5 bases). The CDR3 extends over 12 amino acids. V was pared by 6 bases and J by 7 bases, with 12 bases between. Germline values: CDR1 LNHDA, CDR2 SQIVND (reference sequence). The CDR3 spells CASRRGESGYTF. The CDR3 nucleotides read TGTGCCAGTAGGAGGGGCGAGAGTGGCTACACCTTC.

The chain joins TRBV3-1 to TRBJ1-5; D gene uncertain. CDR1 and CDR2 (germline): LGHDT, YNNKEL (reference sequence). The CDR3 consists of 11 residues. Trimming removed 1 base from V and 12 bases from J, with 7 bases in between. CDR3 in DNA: TGTGCCAGCAGCCAAGCCGGGTTCCAGCATTTT. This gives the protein CASSQAGFQHF.

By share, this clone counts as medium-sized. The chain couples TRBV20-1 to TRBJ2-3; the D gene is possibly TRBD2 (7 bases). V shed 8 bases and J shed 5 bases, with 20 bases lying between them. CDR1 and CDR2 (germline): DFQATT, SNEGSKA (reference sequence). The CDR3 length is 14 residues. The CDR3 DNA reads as TGCAGTCCCACCGCCGGGGGAGGGGGAGATACGCAGTATTTT. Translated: CSPTAGGGGDTQYF.

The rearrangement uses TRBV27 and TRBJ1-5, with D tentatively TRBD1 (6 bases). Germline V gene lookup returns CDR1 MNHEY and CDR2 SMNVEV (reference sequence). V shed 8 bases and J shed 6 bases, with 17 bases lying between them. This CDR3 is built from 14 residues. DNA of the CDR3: TGTGCCAGCGGGACACGGGGGGGCGGTCAGCCCCAGCATTTT. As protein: CASGTRGGGQPQHF.

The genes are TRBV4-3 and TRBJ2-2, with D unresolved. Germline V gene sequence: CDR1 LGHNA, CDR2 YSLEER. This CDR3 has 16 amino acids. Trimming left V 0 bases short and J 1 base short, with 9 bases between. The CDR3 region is CASSQDLRQNTGELFF. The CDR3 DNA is TGCGCCAGCAGCCAAGATCTGAGGCAGAACACCGGGGAGCTGTTTTTT.

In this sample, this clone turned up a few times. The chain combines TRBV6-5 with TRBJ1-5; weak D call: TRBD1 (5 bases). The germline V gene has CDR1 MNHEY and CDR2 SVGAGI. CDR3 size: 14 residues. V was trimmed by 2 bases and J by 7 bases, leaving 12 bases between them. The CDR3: CASSYSRVGQPQHF. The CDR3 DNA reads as TGTGCCAGCAGTTACAGCAGGGTTGGGCAGCCCCAGCATTTT.

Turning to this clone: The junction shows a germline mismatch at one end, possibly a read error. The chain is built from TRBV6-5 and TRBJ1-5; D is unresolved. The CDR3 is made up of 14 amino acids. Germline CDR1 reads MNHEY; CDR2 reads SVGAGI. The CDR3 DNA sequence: TGTGCCCGCAGTTACCTCTCTGATTATCAGCCCCAGAATTTT. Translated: CARSYLSDYQPQNF.

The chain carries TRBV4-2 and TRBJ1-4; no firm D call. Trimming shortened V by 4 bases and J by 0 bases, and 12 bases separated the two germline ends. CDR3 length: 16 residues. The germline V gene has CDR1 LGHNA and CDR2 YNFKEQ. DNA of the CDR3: TGTGCCAGCAGCCGCACAACAGTTACAACTAATGAAAAACTGTTTTTT. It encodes CASSRTTVTTNEKLFF.

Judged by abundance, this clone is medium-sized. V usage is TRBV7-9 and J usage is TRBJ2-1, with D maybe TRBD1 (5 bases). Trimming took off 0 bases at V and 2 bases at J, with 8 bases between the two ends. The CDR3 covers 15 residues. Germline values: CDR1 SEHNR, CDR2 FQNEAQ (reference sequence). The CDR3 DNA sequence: TGTGCCAGCAGCTTAGCGCAGGGAACCTACAATGAGCAGTTCTTC. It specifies CASSLAQGTYNEQFF.

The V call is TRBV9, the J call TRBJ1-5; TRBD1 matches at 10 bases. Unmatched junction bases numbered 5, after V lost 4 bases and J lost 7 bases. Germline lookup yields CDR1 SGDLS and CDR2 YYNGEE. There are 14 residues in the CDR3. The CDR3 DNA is TGTGCCAGCAGCACTGGACAGGGGGGACAGCCCCAGCATTTT. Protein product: CASSTGQGGQPQHF. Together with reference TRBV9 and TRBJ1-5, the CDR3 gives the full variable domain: DSGVTQTPKHLITATGQRVTLRCSPRSGDLSVYWYQQSLDQGLQFLIQYYNGEERAKGNILERFSAQQFPDLHSELNLSSLELGDSALYFCASSTGQGGQPQHFGDGTRLSIL.

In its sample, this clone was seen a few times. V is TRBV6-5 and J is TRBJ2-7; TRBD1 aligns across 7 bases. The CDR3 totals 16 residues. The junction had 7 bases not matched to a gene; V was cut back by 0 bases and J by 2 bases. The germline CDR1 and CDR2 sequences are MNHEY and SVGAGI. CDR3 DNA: TGTGCCAGCAGTTACTCGTCGTTAAGGGGGCCCTACGAGCAGTACTTC. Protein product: CASSYSSLRGPYEQYF.

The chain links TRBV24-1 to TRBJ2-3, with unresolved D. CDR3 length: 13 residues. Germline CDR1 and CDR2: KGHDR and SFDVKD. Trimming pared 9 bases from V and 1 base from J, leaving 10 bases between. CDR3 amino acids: CATCPRGTDTQYF. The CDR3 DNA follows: TGTGCCACCTGTCCCCGGGGCACAGATACGCAGTATTTT.

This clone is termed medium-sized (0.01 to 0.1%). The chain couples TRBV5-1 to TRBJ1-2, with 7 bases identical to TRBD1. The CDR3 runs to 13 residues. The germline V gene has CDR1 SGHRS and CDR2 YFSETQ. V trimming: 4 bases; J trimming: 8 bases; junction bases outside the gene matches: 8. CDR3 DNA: TGCGCCAGCAGCCCGACAGGGTCGATCGGCTACACCTTC. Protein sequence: CASSPTGSIGYTF.

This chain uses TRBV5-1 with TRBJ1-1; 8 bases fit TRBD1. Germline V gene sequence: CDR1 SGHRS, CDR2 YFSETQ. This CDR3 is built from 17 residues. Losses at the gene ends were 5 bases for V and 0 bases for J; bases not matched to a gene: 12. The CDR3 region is CASRVGTGEVLNTEAFF. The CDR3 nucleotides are TGCGCCAGCAGGGTAGGGACAGGTGAGGTACTGAACACTGAAGCTTTCTTT.

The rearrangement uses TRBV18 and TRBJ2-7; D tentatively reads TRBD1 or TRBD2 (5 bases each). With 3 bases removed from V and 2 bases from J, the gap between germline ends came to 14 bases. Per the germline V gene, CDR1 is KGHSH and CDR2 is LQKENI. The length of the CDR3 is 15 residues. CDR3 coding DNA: TGTGCCAGCTCACCCTCCGGGACGTACACCTACGAGCAGTACTTC. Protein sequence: CASSPSGTYTYEQYF.

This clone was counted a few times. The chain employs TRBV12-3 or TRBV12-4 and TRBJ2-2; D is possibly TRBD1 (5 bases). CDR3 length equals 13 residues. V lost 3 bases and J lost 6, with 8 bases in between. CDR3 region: CASSFKGPGELFF. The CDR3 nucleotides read TGTGCCAGCAGTTTTAAGGGGCCCGGGGAGCTGTTTTTT.

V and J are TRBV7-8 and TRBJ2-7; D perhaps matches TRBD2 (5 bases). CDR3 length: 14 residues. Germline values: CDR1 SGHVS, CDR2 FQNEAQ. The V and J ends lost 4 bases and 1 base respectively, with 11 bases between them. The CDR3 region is CASSWTSGSYEQYF. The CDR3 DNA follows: TGTGCCAGCAGCTGGACTTCGGGGTCCTACGAGCAGTACTTC.

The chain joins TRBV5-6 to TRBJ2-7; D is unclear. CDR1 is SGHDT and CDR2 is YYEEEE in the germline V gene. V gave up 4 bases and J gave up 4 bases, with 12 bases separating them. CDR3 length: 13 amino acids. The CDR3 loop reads CASSRSSVYEQYF. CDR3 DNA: TGTGCCAGCAGCCGGAGCTCCGTGTACGAGCAGTACTTC.

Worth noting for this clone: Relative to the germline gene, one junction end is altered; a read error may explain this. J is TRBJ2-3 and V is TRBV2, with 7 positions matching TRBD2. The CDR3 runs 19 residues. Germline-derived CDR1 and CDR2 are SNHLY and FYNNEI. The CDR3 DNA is TGTGTCAGCAGTGAGAGCCACCGGAGACTAGCCCTCGGCCCGGATACGCAGTATTTT. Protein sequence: CVSSESHRRLALGPDTQYF. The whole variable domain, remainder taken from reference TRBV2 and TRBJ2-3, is EPEVTQTPSHQVTQMGQEVILRCVPISNHLYFYWYRQILGQKVEFLVSFYNNEISEKSEIFDDQFSVERPDGSNFTLKIRSTKLEDSAMYFCVSSESHRRLALGPDTQYFGPGTRLTVL.

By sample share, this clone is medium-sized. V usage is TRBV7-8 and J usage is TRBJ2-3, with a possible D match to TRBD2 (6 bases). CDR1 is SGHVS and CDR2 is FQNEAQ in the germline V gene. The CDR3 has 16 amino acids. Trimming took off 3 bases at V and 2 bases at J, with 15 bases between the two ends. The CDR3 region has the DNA TGTGCCAGCAGCTTTAGGGCGGGACCGAACACAGATACGCAGTATTTT. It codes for CASSFRAGPNTDTQYF.

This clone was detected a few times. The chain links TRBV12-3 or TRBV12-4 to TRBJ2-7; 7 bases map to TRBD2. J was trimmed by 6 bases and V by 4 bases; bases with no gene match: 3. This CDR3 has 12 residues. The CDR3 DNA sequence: TGTGCCAGCAGTTCCTCTAGCGGCGAGCAGTACTTC. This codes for CASSSSSGEQYF.

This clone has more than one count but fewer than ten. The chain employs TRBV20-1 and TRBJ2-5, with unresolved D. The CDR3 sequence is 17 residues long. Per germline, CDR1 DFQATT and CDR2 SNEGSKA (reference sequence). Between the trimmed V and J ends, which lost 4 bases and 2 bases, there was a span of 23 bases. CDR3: CSATQRFSRQRQETQYF. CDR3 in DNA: TGCAGTGCTACCCAACGGTTCTCCCGGCAGAGACAAGAGACCCAGTACTTC.

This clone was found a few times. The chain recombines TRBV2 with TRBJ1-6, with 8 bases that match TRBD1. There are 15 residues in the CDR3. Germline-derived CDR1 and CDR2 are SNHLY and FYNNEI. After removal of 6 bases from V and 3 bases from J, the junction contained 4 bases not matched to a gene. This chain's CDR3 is CASRNTGGYNSPLHF. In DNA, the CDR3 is TGTGCCAGCAGGAATACAGGGGGCTATAATTCACCCCTCCACTTT.